This T cell receptor beta chain is from a study of blood T cells in healthy people across ages. Primed by a sample-barcoded 5' primer and a J-beta primer mix, a second PCR proceeded for 7 to 11 cycles. Using its own MiXCR run on the 5' RACE reads, TCRdb lists one record per CDR3 protein. The sample lists about 1.6 million distinct CDR3 sequences; around 35% were seen once. Study findings and constraints: In long-lived donors, naive CD4+ cell counts and diversity exceeded those of aged donors.

With respect to this clonotype: No antigen is known for it.

The sample was blood. This sequence originates from a woman aged 25 to 39 in good health.

The CDR3 sequence is CASGGLAGGPYNEQFF. The DNA for the CDR3 is TGTGCCAGTGGGGGACTAGCGGGAGGCCCCTACAATGAGCAGTTCTTC. The chain has TRBV27 and TRBJ2-1; TRBD2 matches at 15 bases. CDR1 MNHEY and CDR2 SMNVEV come from the germline V gene (reference sequence). CDR3 length: 16 amino acids. After removal of 9 bases from V and 2 bases from J, the junction contained 5 bases not matched to a gene.